This entry lists 25 T cell receptor beta chains sequenced from one sample in a study of T cell responses to AZD1222 COVID-19 vaccine. This table comes from immunoSEQ multiplex PCR, and its TCRdb copy is limited to in-frame clones, with some not included. The top ten clones hold about 3.2% of a sample with approximately 160,000 clones, 88% of them seen once. The sample in question was peripheral blood, obtained on day 0 of MenACWY control vaccination. The receptors stem from an adult in good health.

V is TRBV7-6 and J is TRBJ1-3; no reliable D call. Trimming removed 1 base at V and 3 bases at J, with 16 bases between. From germline, CDR1 is SGHVS and CDR2 FNYEAQ. There are 17 residues in the CDR3. CDR3 sequence reads: CASSLVSGTDYGNTIYF. CDR3 DNA sequence: TGTGCCAGCAGCTTAGTAAGCGGAACAGACTATGGAAACACCATATATTTT.

The V and J genes are TRBV13 and TRBJ1-1; 7 bases map to TRBD1. CDR3 length: 13 amino acids. Trimming removed 3 bases from V and 5 bases from J; junction bases left unmatched: 3. Germline values: CDR1 PRHDT, CDR2 FYEKMQ (reference sequence). The CDR3 coding sequence is TGTGCCAGCAGCTTGACAGGGAGTACTGAAGCTTTCTTT. It codes for CASSLTGSTEAFF.

The rearrangement joins TRBV4-2 to TRBJ1-3; 9 bases match TRBD1. Germline CDR1 LGHNA, CDR2 YNFKEQ. The CDR3 covers 18 residues. The ends lost 1 base at V and 8 bases at J; junction bases unmatched: 15. Here the CDR3 DNA reads TGTGCCAGCAGCCAAGTCCTGTCTCGGACAGGGGCCGGGCACACCATATATTTT. Translation gives CASSQVLSRTGAGHTIYF.

This clone was found once. This chain uses TRBV7-6 with TRBJ2-7; 7 bases agree with TRBD1. V lost 4 bases to trimming and J lost 0 bases; unmatched junction nucleotides: 3. Germline V lookup: CDR1 SGHVS, CDR2 FNYEAQ. The CDR3 is 14 amino acids. The CDR3 region is CASSSNRGSYEQYF. The CDR3 bases are TGTGCCAGCAGCTCCAACAGGGGCTCCTACGAGCAGTACTTC.

The CDR3 reads CAWSPGTGQFF. The DNA for the CDR3 is TGTGCCTGGAGTCCCGGGACAGGGCAGTTCTTC. V gene TRBV30 combines with J gene TRBJ2-1, with 8 bases that match TRBD1. V shed 2 bases and J 12 bases; nucleotides not matched to a gene: 3. This CDR3 region has 11 residues. CDR1 and CDR2 from the germline V gene are GTSNPN and SVGIG (reference sequence).

The rearrangement links TRBV28 to TRBJ2-2, with 7 bases fitting TRBD2. The CDR3 consists of 13 residues. The ends lost 7 bases at V and 3 bases at J; junction bases unmatched: 2. Germline-derived CDR1 and CDR2 are MDHEN and SYDVKM. CDR3 loop: CASNLADTGELFF. In nucleotides, the CDR3 is TGTGCCAGCAACCTAGCGGACACCGGGGAGCTGTTTTTT.

This CDR3 reads CASSLEARNYNEQFF. The DNA of the CDR3 is TGTGCCAGCAGCTTAGAAGCGCGAAATTACAATGAGCAGTTCTTC. The gene calls are TRBV7-6 and TRBJ2-1; D is unresolved. This CDR3 is built from 15 residues. CDR1 is SGHVS, CDR2 FNYEAQ, per germline. The V gene lost 1 base and the J gene lost 4 bases, with 11 bases spanning the gap.

The chain has TRBV30 and TRBJ1-5; D is possibly TRBD1 (6 bases). Between the trimmed V and J ends, which lost 2 bases and 2 bases, there was a span of 10 bases. This CDR3 comprises 14 residues. Germline CDR1 GTSNPN, CDR2 SVGIG (reference sequence). The CDR3 DNA follows: TGTGCCTGGAGTTCGGGGGCTCGCAATCAGCCCCAGCATTTT. Translated: CAWSSGARNQPQHF.

The V and J genes are TRBV18 and TRBJ1-1; D perhaps matches TRBD1 (5 bases). The length of the CDR3 is 12 residues. V lost 3 bases, J lost 8 bases, and 10 bases lay in between. Germline lookup yields CDR1 KGHSH and CDR2 LQKENI. The CDR3 DNA is TGTGCCAGCTCACCTGGGGCACTCGAAGCTTTCTTT. Translated: CASSPGALEAFF.

J is TRBJ2-5 and V is TRBV4-2; D unclear. CDR1 and CDR2 from the germline V gene are LGHNA and YNFKEQ. V dropped 2 bases and J dropped 4 bases, with 8 bases sitting between them. CDR3 length: 13 amino acids. This CDR3 reads CASSQQGRETQYF. CDR3 in DNA: TGTGCCAGCAGCCAACAAGGGCGAGAGACCCAGTACTTC.

The V call is TRBV10-3, the J call TRBJ2-3; TRBD1 or TRBD2 may be the D gene (7 bases each). Trimming shortened V by 0 bases and J by 2 bases, and 15 bases separated the two germline ends. Germline V lookup: CDR1 ENHRY, CDR2 SYGVKD. The CDR3 is 17 residues long. This CDR3 reads CAISESGRGRNTDTQYF. In DNA form, the CDR3 reads TGTGCCATCAGTGAGTCGGGGAGGGGGCGTAACACAGATACGCAGTATTTT.

V usage is TRBV7-2 and J usage is TRBJ2-7, with D unclear. CDR1 is SGHTA, CDR2 FQGNSA, per germline. V lost 5 bases, J lost 2 bases, and 10 bases lay in between. There are 13 residues in the CDR3. The CDR3 here is CASSPGPAYEQYF. The CDR3 DNA is TGTGCCAGCAGCCCCGGGCCGGCCTACGAGCAGTACTTC.

This clone came up a few times. The genes are TRBV28 and TRBJ2-5, with 7 bases identical to TRBD1. CDR1 and CDR2 (germline): MDHEN, SYDVKM. The trim removed 4 bases at V and 2 bases at J, leaving 1 base unmatched. The CDR3 has 13 amino acids. This chain's CDR3 is CASSSGQQETQYF. The DNA of the CDR3 is TGTGCCAGCAGTTCGGGACAGCAAGAGACCCAGTACTTC.

This clone appeared once. The CDR3 is CASSPGQGLNQPQHF. The CDR3 DNA reads TGTGCCAGCAGTCCGGGACAGGGTCTCAATCAGCCCCAGCATTTT. The chain couples TRBV2 to TRBJ1-5; 9 nucleotides match TRBD1. CDR1 SNHLY and CDR2 FYNNEI come from the germline V gene. The ends lost 5 bases at V and 3 bases at J; junction bases unmatched: 5. The length of the CDR3 is 15 residues.

The rearrangement links TRBV12-3 or TRBV12-4 to TRBJ2-7; TRBD1 is a possible D gene (6 bases). Trimming stripped 5 bases from V and 7 bases from J, with 12 bases between. This CDR3 region has 12 residues. CDR3: CASSRGSGEQYF. The CDR3, as DNA: TGTGCCAGCAGTAGGGGGTCGGGGGAGCAGTACTTC.

This rearrangement joins TRBV11-3 to TRBJ1-2; no firm D call. Looked up from germline, CDR1 is SGHNT and CDR2 is YENEEA. The germline V and J ends were trimmed by 6 bases and 8 bases, with 19 bases remaining between them. This CDR3 has 14 amino acids. The CDR3 sequence is CASRASGNLRGYTF. CDR3 DNA sequence: TGTGCCAGCAGGGCCAGTGGCAACCTACGGGGCTACACCTTC.

The chain has TRBV6-5 and TRBJ1-1; D not resolved. The CDR3 is 12 residues long. With 0 bases removed from V and 3 bases from J, the gap between germline ends came to 2 bases. The germline CDR1 and CDR2 sequences are MNHEY and SVGAGI. The chain's CDR3 is CASSYSDTEAFF. DNA of the CDR3: TGTGCCAGCAGTTACTCTGACACTGAAGCTTTCTTT.

V and J are TRBV4-3 and TRBJ1-4; no firm D call. V lost 4 bases, J lost 2 bases, and 14 bases lay in between. This CDR3 spans 16 amino acids. Germline CDR1 is LGHNA and CDR2 is YSLEER. The CDR3 is CASSLGVVATNEKLFF. DNA of the CDR3: TGCGCCAGCAGCCTTGGGGTGGTAGCCACTAATGAAAAACTGTTTTTT.

The genes are TRBV7-2 and TRBJ1-3, with 11 nucleotides matching TRBD1. This CDR3 is built from 16 residues. Germline V lookup: CDR1 SGHTA, CDR2 FQGNSA. The trim removed 3 bases at V and 4 bases at J, leaving 5 bases unmatched. This CDR3 is CASSFSGTGGGNTIYF. The CDR3 nucleotides are TGTGCCAGCAGCTTTTCCGGGACAGGGGGGGGAAACACCATATATTTT.

The chain joins TRBV7-2 to TRBJ2-5, with a weak D call TRBD1 (5 bases). The germline V gene encodes CDR1 SGHTA and CDR2 FQGNSA. The germline V and J ends were trimmed by 5 bases and 4 bases, with 17 bases remaining between them. There are 15 residues in the CDR3. CDR3 amino acids: CASSLSSGQSETQYF. CDR3 sequence (DNA): TGTGCCAGCAGCCTATCGTCAGGGCAGTCAGAGACCCAGTACTTC.

The chain recombines TRBV11-3 with TRBJ1-3; TRBD1 matches 7 bases. The CDR3 is 14 amino acids. Per germline, CDR1 SGHNT and CDR2 YENEEA. Trimming took 5 bases from V and 0 from J; bases not matched to a gene: 1. The CDR3 reads CASSPGGSGNTIYF. The DNA of the CDR3 is TGTGCCAGCAGCCCAGGGGGCTCTGGAAACACCATATATTTT.

Details on this clone: Other DNA sequences in this specimen translate into the identical CDR3. DNA for the CDR3: TGTGCCAGCAGCCAAGAGGGGCAGCCCCAGCATTTT. Encoded protein: CASSQEGQPQHF. The chain couples TRBV3-1 (or the pseudogene TRBV3-2) to TRBJ1-5; no clear D gene. The length of the CDR3 is 12 residues. Deletions cut 0 bases from V and 7 bases from J, with 4 bases between. Germline loops: CDR1 LGHDT, CDR2 YNNKEL (reference sequence).

The rearrangement joins TRBV30 to TRBJ2-1; the D gene is possibly TRBD1 (5 bases). Germline V gives CDR1 GTSNPN, CDR2 SVGIG (reference sequence). V was clipped by 1 base and J by 3 bases, with 7 bases between them. The CDR3 consists of 13 residues. The DNA for the CDR3 is TGTGCCTGGAGTGCAGGGCGCTACAATGAGCAGTTCTTC. This sequence encodes CAWSAGRYNEQFF. The full variable domain, its missing parts supplied by reference TRBV30 and TRBJ2-1, is SQTIHQWPATLVQPVGSPLSLECTVEGTSNPNLYWYRQAAGRGLQLLFYSVGIGQISSEVPQNLSASRPQDRQFILSSKKLLLSDSGFYLCAWSAGRYNEQFFGPGTRLTVL.

The chain couples TRBV18 to TRBJ1-1; a weak D match, TRBD1 (5 bases). The germline V gene has CDR1 KGHSH and CDR2 LQKENI. V was shortened by 3 bases and J by 1 base, with 9 bases between the two germline ends. CDR3 length: 14 residues. This chain's CDR3 is CASSPLGGNTEAFF. The CDR3 DNA reads TGTGCCAGCTCACCGCTCGGGGGGAACACTGAAGCTTTCTTT.

This rearrangement joins TRBV28 to TRBJ1-5; tentative D call: TRBD1 (5 bases). The CDR3 length is 15 residues. Germline CDR1 and CDR2: MDHEN and SYDVKM. V was cut by 5 bases and J by 7 bases, with 18 bases left in between. CDR3 sequence: CASSLRTPTMQPQHF. As DNA, the CDR3 is TGTGCCAGCAGTCTTCGGACACCTACCATGCAGCCCCAGCATTTT.